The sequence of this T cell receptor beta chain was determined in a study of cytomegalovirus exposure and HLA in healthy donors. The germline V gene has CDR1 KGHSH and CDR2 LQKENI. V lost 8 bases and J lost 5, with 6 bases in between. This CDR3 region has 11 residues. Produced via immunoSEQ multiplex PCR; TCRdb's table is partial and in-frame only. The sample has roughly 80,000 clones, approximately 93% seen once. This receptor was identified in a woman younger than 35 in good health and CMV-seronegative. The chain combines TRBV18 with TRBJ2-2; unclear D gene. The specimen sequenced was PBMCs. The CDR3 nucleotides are TGTGCCAGCACTATAACCGGGGAGCTGTTTTTT. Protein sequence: CASTITGELFF.